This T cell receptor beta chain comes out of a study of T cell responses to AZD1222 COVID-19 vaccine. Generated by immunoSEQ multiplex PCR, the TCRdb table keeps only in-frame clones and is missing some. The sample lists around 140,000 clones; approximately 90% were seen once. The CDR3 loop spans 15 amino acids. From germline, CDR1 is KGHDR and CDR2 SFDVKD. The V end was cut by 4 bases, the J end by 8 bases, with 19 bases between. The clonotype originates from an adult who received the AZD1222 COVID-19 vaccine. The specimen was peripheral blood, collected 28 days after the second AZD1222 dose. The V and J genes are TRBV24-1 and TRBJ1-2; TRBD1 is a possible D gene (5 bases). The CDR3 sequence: CATSDTTGAVKGYTF. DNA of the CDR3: TGTGCCACCAGTGACACCACAGGAGCGGTAAAAGGCTACACCTTC.